This T cell receptor (beta chain) came from a study of breast tumors, draining lymph nodes, adjacent tissues. Trimming cost V 4 bases and J 2 bases, with 19 bases left between them. The CDR3 is 16 amino acids. The germline CDR1 and CDR2 sequences are SGHKS and YYEKEE (reference sequence). This clonotype was observed at least ten times. TCRdb re-called the multiplex PCR reads through MiXCR, storing one row per CDR3 protein. Among about 47,000 distinct CDR3 sequences listed, 23% were seen once. The sample taken for sequencing was breast tumor tissue. The receptor comes from a female donor with breast cancer. Some clones in this sample may be carry-over from other donors' samples. The rearrangement joins TRBV5-5 to TRBJ2-7; the D gene is possibly TRBD1 (6 bases). CDR3 in DNA: TGTGCCAGCAGCGTCCTCCTTAGGACAGCCGCCTACGAGCAGTACTTC. Translation gives CASSVLLRTAAYEQYF.